This TCR beta chain was obtained from a study of T cells after yellow fever vaccination. Study in general: Researchers used SMART-Seq v4 Ultra Low Input to prepare fractions that had low cell numbers.

This clonotype was found many times. TCRdb passed the 5' RACE reads through MiXCR, listing each CDR3 protein once. The sample shows a few hundred thousand distinct CDR3 sequences, roughly 4.3% of them seen only once. The germline V gene encodes CDR1 SGHAT and CDR2 FQNNGV. The CDR3 spans 13 residues. V was pared by 4 bases and J by 5 bases, with 12 bases between. The sample consisted of PBMCs, taken 5 days after the yellow fever booster vaccination. This chain uses TRBV11-2 with TRBJ2-7; D is possibly TRBD1 (6 bases). The TCR was taken from a man younger than 35 who received the YFV17D yellow fever vaccine. CDR3 protein: CASSSMTGDEQYF. DNA for the CDR3: TGTGCCAGCAGCTCAATGACAGGCGACGAGCAGTACTTC.